This entry lists 27 T cell receptor beta chains sequenced from one sample in a study of blood T cell repertoires in COVID-19. Measured with immunoSEQ multiplex PCR; TCRdb has only the in-frame clones, and not every one. The repertoire holds over 200,000 clones, more than 75% seen once, with about 2.9% in the top ten. The source material was peripheral blood. The receptors here all came from a woman aged 30 to 39 who had recovered from COVID-19.

In its sample, this clone was seen a few times. The chain employs TRBV24-1 and TRBJ1-5, with D unclear. Germline V gene sequence: CDR1 KGHDR, CDR2 SFDVKD. Between the trimmed V and J ends, which lost 11 bases and 6 bases, there was a span of 7 bases. The CDR3 is 10 amino acids. CDR3 sequence: CAKEGQPQHF. DNA of the CDR3: TGTGCCAAGGAGGGTCAGCCCCAGCATTTT.

V is TRBV6-4 and J is TRBJ2-2; perhaps TRBD1 as D (6 bases). Trimming shortened V by 3 bases and J by 3 bases, and 14 bases separated the two germline ends. CDR1 is MRHNA and CDR2 is SNTAGT in the germline V gene. The CDR3 covers 16 residues. CDR3 sequence reads: CASSDSGTPDTGELFF. The CDR3 region has the DNA TGTGCCAGCAGTGATTCCGGGACACCCGACACCGGGGAGCTGTTTTTT.

The V and J genes are TRBV3-1 (or the pseudogene TRBV3-2) and TRBJ1-4; 11 bases are shared with TRBD1. The V gene end was trimmed by 0 bases and the J gene end by 1 base; junction bases not matched to a gene: 10. The CDR3 has 20 amino acids. Per the germline V gene, CDR1 is LGHDT and CDR2 is YNNKEL (reference sequence). This CDR3 is CASSQDRTGGAGGTNEKLFF. CDR3 in DNA: TGTGCCAGCAGCCAAGATAGGACAGGGGGCGCAGGTGGAACTAATGAAAAACTGTTTTTT.

This clone has just a few counts. This chain joins TRBV4-3 and TRBJ1-5, with no clear D. The length of the CDR3 is 15 residues. The germline V and J ends were trimmed by 4 bases and 2 bases, with 12 bases remaining between them. Germline CDR1 LGHNA, CDR2 YSLEER. CDR3 sequence reads: CASSLGIGGNQPQHF. The CDR3 DNA is TGCGCCAGCAGCCTTGGTATAGGAGGCAATCAGCCCCAGCATTTT.

The genes are TRBV5-1 and TRBJ1-1; D uncertain. The V and J ends lost 0 bases and 1 base respectively, with 13 bases between them. The CDR3 loop spans 16 amino acids. Germline V gene lookup returns CDR1 SGHRS and CDR2 YFSETQ. CDR3 sequence reads: CASSLDPNSGNTEAFF. CDR3 DNA: TGCGCCAGCAGCTTGGATCCTAACTCGGGGAACACTGAAGCTTTCTTT.

V usage is TRBV4-1 and J usage is TRBJ1-2; D gene unclear. Germline V gene sequence: CDR1 MGHRA, CDR2 YSYEKL. Trimming shortened V by 0 bases and J by 4 bases, and 21 bases separated the two germline ends. This CDR3 region has 18 residues. CDR3 sequence reads: CASSQDLRVRHLIYGYTF. The CDR3 DNA follows: TGCGCCAGCAGCCAAGATCTGAGGGTGAGACATCTGATCTATGGCTACACCTTC.

This rearrangement joins TRBV2 to TRBJ2-5; no clear D. Trimming stripped 4 bases from V and 5 bases from J, with 11 bases between. The CDR3 extends over 13 amino acids. The germline V gene encodes CDR1 SNHLY and CDR2 FYNNEI. CDR3 in amino acids: CASSGNSWETQYF. CDR3 coding DNA: TGTGCCAGCAGTGGAAATAGCTGGGAGACCCAGTACTTC.

The J gene is TRBJ2-5, the V gene TRBV2; TRBD2 agrees at 9 bases. Germline trimming cut 5 bases from V and 0 bases from J; bases unmatched to any gene: 7. The germline V gene encodes CDR1 SNHLY and CDR2 FYNNEI. The CDR3 is 16 residues long. For the CDR3, the DNA is TGTGCCAGCAGTTTCGGCAGCGGGGGGTACCAAGAGACCCAGTACTTC. Its translation is CASSFGSGGYQETQYF.

V usage is TRBV12-3 or TRBV12-4 and J usage is TRBJ2-1; D perhaps matches TRBD2 (6 bases). The CDR3 runs 13 residues. Trimming left V 5 bases short and J 14 bases short, with 19 bases between. CDR3 DNA sequence: TGTGCCAGCAGTCCTACGGGACGCCCGGGGGAGTTCTTC. Translating gives CASSPTGRPGEFF.

This rearrangement joins TRBV6-1 to TRBJ2-3, with D unresolved. From germline, CDR1 is MNHNS and CDR2 SASEGT. The CDR3 length is 15 residues. Trimming left V 2 bases short and J 3 bases short, with 12 bases between. The CDR3 loop is CASSEYPPGTDTQYF. In nucleotides, the CDR3 is TGTGCCAGCAGTGAATATCCCCCCGGTACAGATACGCAGTATTTT.

V usage is TRBV16 and J usage is TRBJ2-4; a possible D gene is TRBD2 (6 bases). Germline V gives CDR1 KGHSY, CDR2 FQNENV. Trimming took 9 bases from V and 0 from J, leaving 18 bases between them. This CDR3 has 16 residues. The DNA of the CDR3 is TGTGCCAGTGTGGGGGGACGGTTCATAGCCAAAAACATTCAGTACTTC. This sequence encodes CASVGGRFIAKNIQYF.

The table lists this clone with a count of one. CDR3 amino acids: CAISRSSGGAGELFF. In nucleotides, the CDR3 is TGTGCCATCAGTCGGTCTAGCGGGGGGGCCGGGGAGCTGTTTTTT. V gene TRBV10-3 combines with J gene TRBJ2-2, with 12 bases matching TRBD2. This CDR3 region has 15 residues. V shed 5 bases, J shed 6 bases, and the junction held 4 bases outside the gene matches. Germline assignment: CDR1 ENHRY and CDR2 SYGVKD.

The J gene is TRBJ1-1, the V gene TRBV11-2, with D possibly matching TRBD1 (5 bases). The CDR3 consists of 14 residues. Germline loops: CDR1 SGHAT, CDR2 FQNNGV. Trimming removed 2 bases from V and 4 bases from J, with 11 bases in between. The CDR3: CASSLSQAGTEAFF. The CDR3 DNA reads as TGTGCCAGCAGCTTATCACAGGCAGGCACTGAAGCTTTCTTT.

This chain uses TRBV5-4 with TRBJ1-1; unclear D gene. V lost 2 bases and J lost 3, with 14 bases in between. Per germline, CDR1 SGHNT and CDR2 YYREEE (reference sequence). This CDR3 is built from 15 residues. The CDR3 sequence is CASSFFPVNYTEAFF. CDR3 DNA: TGTGCCAGCAGCTTTTTTCCCGTAAACTACACTGAAGCTTTCTTT.

The chain combines TRBV5-1 with TRBJ2-3; TRBD1 matches 12 bases. CDR1 SGHRS and CDR2 YFSETQ come from the germline V gene. Germline trimming cut 4 bases from V and 6 bases from J; bases unmatched to any gene: 9. The CDR3 is 16 residues long. CDR3 amino acids: CASSLQGTGGADTQYF. The CDR3 DNA sequence: TGCGCCAGCAGCCTCCAGGGGACAGGGGGCGCGGATACGCAGTATTTT.

In this sample, this clone turned up a few times. The chain uses TRBV2 and TRBJ2-2; TRBD2 might be the D (6 bases). The CDR3 spans 13 residues. Between the trimmed V and J ends, which lost 7 bases and 4 bases, there was a span of 10 bases. Germline CDR1 reads SNHLY; CDR2 reads FYNNEI. Here the CDR3 DNA reads TGTGCCAGCACGTGGGGAGGCACCGGGGAGCTGTTTTTT. Amino acid sequence: CASTWGGTGELFF.

V and J are TRBV7-7 and TRBJ2-1; possibly TRBD1 for D (5 bases). V dropped 0 bases and J dropped 5 bases, with 8 bases sitting between them. Per germline, CDR1 SSHAT and CDR2 FNYEAQ (reference sequence). CDR3 length: 14 residues. CDR3 sequence: CASSLAQGNNEQFF. CDR3 nucleotides: TGTGCCAGCAGCTTAGCGCAGGGCAACAATGAGCAGTTCTTC.

This rearrangement joins TRBV7-6 to TRBJ1-2, with D perhaps TRBD1 (5 bases). CDR1 is SGHVS and CDR2 is FNYEAQ in the germline V gene. CDR3 size: 14 residues. Trimming left V 5 bases short and J 4 bases short, with 14 bases between. The CDR3 spells CASSKGEGTYGYTF. The CDR3 coding sequence is TGTGCCAGCAGCAAAGGGGAGGGGACCTATGGCTACACCTTC. The full variable domain, its missing parts supplied by reference TRBV7-6 and TRBJ1-2, is GAGVSQSPRYKVTKRGQDVALRCDPISGHVSLYWYRQALGQGPEFLTYFNYEAQQDKSGLPNDRFSAERPEGSISTLTIQRTEQRDSAMYRCASSKGEGTYGYTFGSGTRLTVV.

This chain uses TRBV18 with TRBJ2-1, with D possibly matching TRBD2 (6 bases). Per germline, CDR1 KGHSH and CDR2 LQKENI. The V end was cut by 2 bases, the J end by 1 base, with 12 bases between. The CDR3 loop spans 16 amino acids. CDR3 DNA sequence: TGTGCCAGCTCACCAGGCGGGGTCCTTTCCTACAATGAGCAGTTCTTC. Residues: CASSPGGVLSYNEQFF.

The chain links TRBV18 to TRBJ2-7; D uncertain. There are 14 residues in the CDR3. Germline loops: CDR1 KGHSH, CDR2 LQKENI. Between the trimmed V and J ends, which lost 3 bases and 0 bases, there was a span of 9 bases. The CDR3 loop reads CASSPQAISYEQYF. The DNA of the CDR3 is TGTGCCAGCTCACCTCAGGCTATCTCCTACGAGCAGTACTTC. Full variable domain (missing parts from reference TRBV18 and TRBJ2-7): NAGVMQNPRHLVRRRGQEARLRCSPMKGHSHVYWYRQLPEEGLKFMVYLQKENIIDESGMPKERFSAEFPKEGPSILRIQQVVRGDSAAYFCASSPQAISYEQYFGPGTRLTVT.

J is TRBJ1-2 and V is TRBV7-3, with 9 bases matching TRBD1. V shed 5 bases, J shed 0 bases, and the junction held 13 bases outside the gene matches. This CDR3 is 18 amino acids long. CDR1 is SGHTA, CDR2 FQGTGA, per germline. CDR3 in DNA: TGTGCCAGCAGCCTTTCCGGGACAGGGAGAGAGTCTAACTATGGCTACACCTTC. Translation gives CASSLSGTGRESNYGYTF.

This chain connects TRBV21-1 to TRBJ2-5; the DNA was not used to check the table's D call, TRBD1. TRBV21-1 is a pseudogene locus. There are 15 residues in the CDR3. Written as DNA, the CDR3 is TGTGCCAGCAGCAAAGCGCAGGGGCTGGGTGAGACCCAGTACTTC. This gives the protein CASSKAQGLGETQYF.

CDR3 sequence reads: CASSYQEWNTEAFF. DNA for the CDR3: TGTGCCAGCAGTTACCAGGAATGGAACACTGAAGCTTTCTTT. This chain joins TRBV6-5 and TRBJ1-1; D unclear. V lost 2 bases to trimming and J lost 1 base, with 8 bases between them. Germline-derived CDR1 and CDR2 are MNHEY and SVGAGI. The CDR3 spans 14 residues.

CDR3 nucleotide sequence: TGTGCCAGCAGCTTAGGGGACAGGGGGCTAGGCATTCAGTACTTC. Translated: CASSLGDRGLGIQYF. This chain connects TRBV7-9 to TRBJ2-4; 12 bases fit TRBD1. J was trimmed by 9 bases and V by 1 base; bases with no gene match: 4. CDR1 and CDR2 from the germline V gene are SEHNR and FQNEAQ (reference sequence). This CDR3 is 15 amino acids long.

The chain employs TRBV5-4 and TRBJ2-2; D might be TRBD1 (5 bases). V dropped 0 bases and J dropped 1 base, with 10 bases sitting between them. Germline CDR1 and CDR2: SGHNT and YYREEE (reference sequence). There are 16 residues in the CDR3. CDR3: CASSLEVGENTGELFF. The CDR3 DNA reads TGTGCCAGCAGCTTGGAGGTAGGGGAGAACACCGGGGAGCTGTTTTTT. Based on the CDR3 plus reference TRBV5-4 and TRBJ2-2, the full variable domain is ETGVTQSPTHLIKTRGQQVTLRCSSQSGHNTVSWYQQALGQGPQFIFQYYREEENGRGNFPPRFSGLQFPNYSSELNVNALELDDSALYLCASSLEVGENTGELFFGEGSRLTVL.

The chain joins TRBV12-5 to TRBJ2-7; weak D call: TRBD1 (7 bases). Germline V gene sequence: CDR1 LGHNT, CDR2 FRNRAP. This CDR3 has 14 residues. Trimming took off 1 base at V and 2 bases at J, with 9 bases between the two ends. The CDR3 nucleotides are TGTGCTAGTGGTTTGGGCGGGACAGCCTACGAGCAGTACTTC. It translates to CASGLGGTAYEQYF.

The chain has TRBV19 and TRBJ2-7; 7 nucleotides match TRBD1. The CDR3 sequence is 14 residues long. With V trimmed by 5 bases and J by 0 bases, 4 bases remained unmatched. Germline values: CDR1 LNHDA, CDR2 SQIVND (reference sequence). The CDR3 DNA follows: TGTGCCAGTAGTCGGGACAGCATCTCCTACGAGCAGTACTTC. Translating it yields CASSRDSISYEQYF.